The 14 T cell receptor beta chains below were found in one sample sequenced in a study of blood T cell repertoires in COVID-19. Data came from immunoSEQ multiplex PCR; TCRdb stores just in-frame clones and leaves some out. The table lists roughly 160,000 clones, approximately 91% of them singletons. Sequenced sample: peripheral blood. These receptors all stem from a man younger than 35 with COVID-19, enrolled during active disease.

The chain uses TRBV2 and TRBJ1-2; perhaps TRBD1 as D (6 bases). This CDR3 comprises 14 residues. The V gene's germline CDR1 is SNHLY and CDR2 FYNNEI. V lost 10 bases, J lost 5 bases, and 20 bases lay in between. This chain's CDR3 is CATPGAARGYGYTF. DNA of the CDR3: TGTGCCACCCCGGGCGCCGCCAGGGGATATGGCTACACCTTC.

The gene calls are TRBV5-6 and TRBJ2-1, with D perhaps TRBD2 (5 bases). Germline V lookup: CDR1 SGHDT, CDR2 YYEEEE. The CDR3 runs 13 residues. V lost 1 base and J 9 bases, leaving 11 bases between the germline ends. CDR3: CASSLYVGGEQFF. In DNA form, the CDR3 reads TGTGCCAGCAGCTTGTATGTAGGAGGTGAGCAGTTCTTC.

V usage is TRBV29-1 and J usage is TRBJ2-7; D is possibly TRBD1 (5 bases). Germline V gene data show CDR1 as SQVTM and CDR2 as ANQGSEA. The V end lost 4 bases, the J end lost 7 bases, and 14 bases lay between the germline ends. The CDR3 sequence is 12 residues long. The CDR3, as DNA: TGCAGCGTTGTTGGCAGGGCAGAAGAGCAGTACTTC. It is translated as CSVVGRAEEQYF.

V and J are TRBV7-9 and TRBJ2-1, with D hard to call. V lost 4 bases, J lost 6 bases, and 10 bases lay in between. The CDR3 is made up of 13 amino acids. Germline V CDR1 and CDR2: SEHNR, FQNEAQ (reference sequence). CDR3 in amino acids: CASSSPISNEQFF. The CDR3 coding sequence is TGTGCCAGCAGCTCGCCAATCAGCAATGAGCAGTTCTTC.

This rearrangement joins TRBV7-9 to TRBJ2-3; D perhaps matches TRBD2 (6 bases). Germline values: CDR1 SEHNR, CDR2 FQNEAQ (reference sequence). V lost 2 bases and J 4 bases, leaving 13 bases between the germline ends. This CDR3 spans 15 amino acids. The DNA for the CDR3 is TGTGCCAGCAGCTTACCCGGGAGAGGGGCAGATACGCAGTATTTT. This translates into CASSLPGRGADTQYF. Based on the CDR3 plus reference TRBV7-9 and TRBJ2-3, the full variable domain is DTGVSQNPRHKITKRGQNVTFRCDPISEHNRLYWYRQTLGQGPEFLTYFQNEAQLEKSRLLSDRFSAERPKGSFSTLEIQRTEQGDSAMYLCASSLPGRGADTQYFGPGTRLTVL.

The chain employs TRBV19 and TRBJ1-5, with TRBD1 matching over 9 bases. This CDR3 is 15 amino acids long. After removal of 6 bases from V and 4 bases from J, the junction contained 7 bases not matched to a gene. Germline CDR1 reads LNHDA; CDR2 reads SQIVND (reference sequence). The CDR3, as DNA: TGTGCCAGTAGCCACGGACAGGGGTATAATCAGCCCCAGCATTTT. The encoded protein is CASSHGQGYNQPQHF. Drawing the rest from reference TRBV19 and TRBJ1-5, the complete variable domain is DGGITQSPKYLFRKEGQNVTLSCEQNLNHDAMYWYRQDPGQGLRLIYYSQIVNDFQKGDIAEGYSVSREKKESFPLTVTSAQKNPTAFYLCASSHGQGYNQPQHFGDGTRLSIL.

The chain is built from TRBV27 and TRBJ2-1, with 9 positions matching TRBD1. J lost 7 bases, V lost 2 bases, and 3 bases had no gene match. This CDR3 comprises 14 residues. CDR1 is MNHEY and CDR2 is SMNVEV in the germline V gene (reference sequence). This CDR3 reads CASSLGTGLNEQFF. The CDR3, as DNA: TGTGCCAGCAGTTTAGGGACAGGGTTGAATGAGCAGTTCTTC.

This clone was detected once. The rearrangement uses TRBV24-1 and TRBJ1-5; D is perhaps TRBD1 (6 bases). The germline V gene has CDR1 KGHDR and CDR2 SFDVKD. V shed 5 bases and J shed 7 bases, with 11 bases lying between them. This CDR3 comprises 13 residues. This chain's CDR3 is CATSGGTTQPQHF. CDR3 coding DNA: TGTGCCACCAGTGGAGGGACAACCCAGCCCCAGCATTTT.

The V gene is TRBV19, the J gene TRBJ2-1; D is unresolved. The CDR3 has 14 amino acids. CDR1 is LNHDA and CDR2 is SQIVND in the germline V gene (reference sequence). V gave up 2 bases and J gave up 6 bases, with 11 bases separating them. Written as DNA, the CDR3 is TGTGCCAGTAGTATAATGGGCCCCCCCAATGAGCAGTTCTTC. This sequence encodes CASSIMGPPNEQFF. Supplemented by reference TRBV19 and TRBJ2-1, the full variable domain reads DGGITQSPKYLFRKEGQNVTLSCEQNLNHDAMYWYRQDPGQGLRLIYYSQIVNDFQKGDIAEGYSVSREKKESFPLTVTSAQKNPTAFYLCASSIMGPPNEQFFGPGTRLTVL.

This chain links TRBV30 with TRBJ1-6; the D is unclear. The CDR3 has 12 amino acids. CDR1 is GTSNPN, CDR2 SVGIG, per germline (reference sequence). V was shortened by 0 bases and J by 7 bases, with 4 bases between the two germline ends. CDR3 nucleotides: TGTGCCTGGAGTGTAGCCAATTCACCCCTCCACTTT. The encoded protein is CAWSVANSPLHF.

J is TRBJ2-7 and V is TRBV7-2; 9 bases line up with TRBD1. The V and J ends lost 10 bases and 3 bases, in that order; junction bases with no gene match: 10. The CDR3 consists of 14 residues. Germline V CDR1 and CDR2: SGHTA, FQGNSA. Here the CDR3 reads CATGRQGGVYEQYF. CDR3 in DNA: TGTGCCACGGGTCGACAGGGGGGAGTCTACGAGCAGTACTTC. The full variable domain, completed using reference TRBV7-2 and TRBJ2-7, is GAGVSQSPSNKVTEKGKDVELRCDPISGHTALYWYRQSLGQGLEFLIYFQGNSAPDKSGLPSDRFSAERTGGSVSTLTIQRTQQEDSAVYLCATGRQGGVYEQYFGPGTRLTVT.

With respect to this clone: A junction boundary mismatches the germline segment, possibly from a read error. This chain connects TRBV9 to TRBJ1-2; 7 bases agree with TRBD1. The V gene's germline CDR1 is SGDLS and CDR2 YYNGEE. The CDR3 sequence is 12 residues long. The CDR3: CANSAQGYGYTF. CDR3 nucleotide sequence: TGTGCCAACAGCGCACAGGGGTATGGCTACACCTTC.

The chain has TRBV4-2 and TRBJ2-2, with D possibly matching TRBD1 (6 bases). V was pared by 6 bases and J by 5 bases, with 10 bases between. CDR3 size: 13 residues. Germline CDR1 and CDR2: LGHNA and YNFKEQ. The CDR3 loop reads CASRSTGTGELFF. The CDR3, as DNA: TGTGCCAGCAGGTCCACAGGGACCGGGGAGCTGTTTTTT.

The chain couples TRBV11-3 to TRBJ2-7; 7 positions match TRBD1. Trimming cost V 4 bases and J 6 bases; bases outside gene matches: 6. This CDR3 comprises 13 residues. Germline lookup yields CDR1 SGHNT and CDR2 YENEEA. This chain's CDR3 is CASSSQTGPEQYF. DNA of the CDR3: TGTGCCAGCAGCTCGCAGACAGGGCCCGAGCAGTACTTC.